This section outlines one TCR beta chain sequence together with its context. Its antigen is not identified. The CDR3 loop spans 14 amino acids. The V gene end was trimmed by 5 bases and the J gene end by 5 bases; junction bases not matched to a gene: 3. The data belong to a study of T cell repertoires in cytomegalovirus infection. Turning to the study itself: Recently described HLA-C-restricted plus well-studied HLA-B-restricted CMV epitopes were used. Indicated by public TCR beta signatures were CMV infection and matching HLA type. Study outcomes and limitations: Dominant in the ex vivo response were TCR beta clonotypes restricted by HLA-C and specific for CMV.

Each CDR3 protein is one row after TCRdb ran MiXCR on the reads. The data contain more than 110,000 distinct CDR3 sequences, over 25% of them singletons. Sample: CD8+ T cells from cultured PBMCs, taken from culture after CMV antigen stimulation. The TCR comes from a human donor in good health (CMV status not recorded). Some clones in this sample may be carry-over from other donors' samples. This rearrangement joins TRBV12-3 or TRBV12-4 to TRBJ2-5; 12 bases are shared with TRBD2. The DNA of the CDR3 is TGTGCCAGCAGTACTAGCGGGGGGAGTGAGACCCAGTACTTC. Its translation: CASSTSGGSETQYF.